Listed below are T cell receptor beta chains from one sample, sequenced in a study of T cell responses to AZD1222 COVID-19 vaccine. TCRdb keeps only in-frame clones here, not all; method: immunoSEQ multiplex PCR. Of 130,000 or so clones in the sample, approximately 86% are singletons; the top ten hold 12%. Sequencing was performed on peripheral blood, taken on day 0 of AZD1222 vaccination. Receptors were obtained from an adult in good health. Each CDR3 is given with its conserved first and last residue. The order of the fields is CDR3 length, V gene, clone size, J gene, D gene, CDR3 DNA, CDR3 protein. A D gene is named only where the DNA matches it firmly. Size tells how often a clone was seen (once, few, many) or the class of an expanded clone, and some rows leave it out.

CDR3 length: 13
V gene: TRBV12-3/TRBV12-4
clone size: few
J gene: TRBJ1-1
D gene: NA
CDR3 DNA: TGTGCCAGCAGTTTATTAGGGGACACAGAAGCTTTCTTT
CDR3 protein: CASSLLGDTEAFF

CDR3 length: 15
V gene: TRBV24-1
clone size: few
J gene: TRBJ2-2
D gene: TRBD2
CDR3 DNA: TGTGCCACCAGTGAAGCGGGGGCCGACACCGGGGAGCTGTTTTTT
CDR3 protein: CATSEAGADTGELFF

CDR3 length: 16
V gene: TRBV6-5
clone size: NA
J gene: TRBJ2-5
D gene: TRBD2
CDR3 DNA: TGTGCCAGCAGTTACCGCGTAACGGGGGGCCAAGAGACCCAGTACTTC
CDR3 protein: CASSYRVTGGQETQYF

CDR3 length: 15
V gene: TRBV3-1/TRBV3-2
clone size: many
J gene: TRBJ1-1
D gene: TRBD1
CDR3 DNA: TGTGCCAGCAGCGGTTCCGCAGGGGGAGAGACTGAAGCTTTCTTT
CDR3 protein: CASSGSAGGETEAFF

CDR3 length: 15
V gene: TRBV5-5
clone size: NA
J gene: TRBJ1-1
D gene: NA
CDR3 DNA: TGTGCCAGCAGCTTGGTGACAGGCCTGAACACTGAAGCTTTCTTT
CDR3 protein: CASSLVTGLNTEAFF

CDR3 length: 14
V gene: TRBV6-4
clone size: NA
J gene: TRBJ1-5
D gene: NA
CDR3 DNA: TGTGCCAGCAATATCGGGACGGAAAATCAGCCCCAGCATTTT
CDR3 protein: CASNIGTENQPQHF

CDR3 length: 13
V gene: TRBV13
clone size: once
J gene: TRBJ2-7
D gene: NA
CDR3 DNA: TGTGCCAGCAGCTTAGAGGAGACCTACGAGCAGTACTTC
CDR3 protein: CASSLEETYEQYF

CDR3 length: 16
V gene: TRBV15
clone size: NA
J gene: TRBJ2-5
D gene: NA
CDR3 DNA: TGTGCCACCAGCAGTAAACCGGGACTCCGTCAAGAGACCCAGTACTTC
CDR3 protein: CATSSKPGLRQETQYF

CDR3 length: 14
V gene: TRBV4-2
clone size: NA
J gene: TRBJ1-5
D gene: NA
CDR3 DNA: TGTGCCAGCAGAGGCGGGGCCTACAATCAGCCCCAGCATTTT
CDR3 protein: CASRGGAYNQPQHF

CDR3 length: 16
V gene: TRBV28
clone size: NA
J gene: TRBJ1-3
D gene: NA
CDR3 DNA: TGTGCCAGCAGTTTATCACAGGCAGGTCCATTTACCACCATATATTTT
CDR3 protein: CASSLSQAGPFTTIYF

CDR3 length: 14
V gene: TRBV19
clone size: NA
J gene: TRBJ1-4
D gene: NA
CDR3 DNA: TGTGCCAGTAGTACGACGGCTACTAATGAAAAACTGTTTTTT
CDR3 protein: CASSTTATNEKLFF

CDR3 length: 13
V gene: TRBV14
clone size: NA
J gene: TRBJ2-4
D gene: NA
CDR3 DNA: TGTGCCAGCAGCCCGGGAGCCGGGGGCATTCAGTACTTC
CDR3 protein: CASSPGAGGIQYF

CDR3 length: 15
V gene: TRBV4-2
clone size: NA
J gene: TRBJ2-7
D gene: NA
CDR3 DNA: TGTGCCAGCGGCAATCAACCGGGTACGACGGGAGAGCAGTACTTC
CDR3 protein: CASGNQPGTTGEQYF

CDR3 length: 11
V gene: TRBV7-6
clone size: NA
J gene: TRBJ1-3
D gene: NA
CDR3 DNA: TGTGCCAGCAGCCCAGGAAGCACCATATATTTT
CDR3 protein: CASSPGSTIYF

CDR3 length: 14
V gene: TRBV7-3
clone size: NA
J gene: TRBJ2-3
D gene: NA
CDR3 DNA: TGTGCCAGCAGCCCACAGGATTTCACAGATACGCAGTATTTT
CDR3 protein: CASSPQDFTDTQYF

CDR3 length: 17
V gene: TRBV18
clone size: NA
J gene: TRBJ1-1
D gene: TRBD1
CDR3 DNA: TGTGCCAGCTCGTCTTGGACAGGGGCGCGCGGTAGCACTGAAGCTTTCTTT
CDR3 protein: CASSSWTGARGSTEAFF

CDR3 length: 14
V gene: TRBV18
clone size: NA
J gene: TRBJ2-1
D gene: NA
CDR3 DNA: TGTGCCAGCTCACCAGCAGGGGCCTACAATGAGCAGTTCTTC
CDR3 protein: CASSPAGAYNEQFF

CDR3 length: 14
V gene: TRBV7-9
clone size: NA
J gene: TRBJ1-4
D gene: NA
CDR3 DNA: TGTGCCAGCAGCGAACAGACGTCTAATGAAAAACTGTTTTTT
CDR3 protein: CASSEQTSNEKLFF

CDR3 length: 14
V gene: TRBV6-1
clone size: NA
J gene: TRBJ2-7
D gene: NA
CDR3 DNA: TGTGCCAGCAGTGAGGTGGGGTTGATAAGGGAGCAGTACTTC
CDR3 protein: CASSEVGLIREQYF

CDR3 length: 15
V gene: TRBV30
clone size: NA
J gene: TRBJ1-2
D gene: NA
CDR3 DNA: TGTGCCTGGAGCGATATGACAGGTCGGAACTATGGCTACACCTTC
CDR3 protein: CAWSDMTGRNYGYTF

CDR3 length: 15
V gene: TRBV5-1
clone size: NA
J gene: TRBJ1-1
D gene: NA
CDR3 DNA: TGCGCCAGCAGCTTGGCCGGGACACAGAACACTGAAGCTTTCTTT
CDR3 protein: CASSLAGTQNTEAFF

CDR3 length: 14
V gene: TRBV5-1
clone size: NA
J gene: TRBJ2-7
D gene: NA
CDR3 DNA: TGCGCCAGCAGCTTGGTGGTCAGGGCCTCCGAGCAGTACTTC
CDR3 protein: CASSLVVRASEQYF

CDR3 length: 12
V gene: TRBV9
clone size: NA
J gene: TRBJ2-1
D gene: NA
CDR3 DNA: TGTGCCAGCAGCCCCACCGCCGCTGAGCAGTTCTTC
CDR3 protein: CASSPTAAEQFF

CDR3 length: 15
V gene: TRBV6-2/TRBV6-3
clone size: NA
J gene: TRBJ2-7
D gene: NA
CDR3 DNA: TGTGCCAGCAGTTACTCTTGGGCAGGAAACTACGAGCAGTACTTC
CDR3 protein: CASSYSWAGNYEQYF

CDR3 length: 14
V gene: TRBV18
clone size: NA
J gene: TRBJ1-2
D gene: NA
CDR3 DNA: TGTGCCAGCTCACCAAGCGTGGAGGGGGATGGCTACACCTTC
CDR3 protein: CASSPSVEGDGYTF

CDR3 length: 13
V gene: TRBV4-1
clone size: once
J gene: TRBJ1-5
D gene: NA
CDR3 DNA: TGCGCCAGCAGCCGGACAGTCAATCAGCCCCAGCATTTT
CDR3 protein: CASSRTVNQPQHF

CDR3 length: 16
V gene: TRBV7-2
clone size: NA
J gene: TRBJ1-4
D gene: NA
CDR3 DNA: TGTGCCAGCAGCTTCCTTGCCCCCGGGCCTAATGAAAAACTGTTTTTT
CDR3 protein: CASSFLAPGPNEKLFF